This T cell receptor (beta chain) was captured in a study of Graves' ophthalmopathy and Graves' hyperthyroidism (dated by TCRdb to the late 2010s). For the study in its entirety: Peripheral blood was collected at initial diagnosis, before any treatment. TCR beta repertoire signatures were used to distinguish Graves' ophthalmopathy from Graves' hyperthyroidism and to predict progression to ophthalmopathy. In total, 135 blood samples were TCR-sequenced: around 42 ophthalmopathy, approximately 80 hyperthyroidism and approximately 17 hyperthyroidism-to-ophthalmopathy patients. To explore V-J signatures that distinguish ophthalmopathy from hyperthyroidism, a discovery set of 95 to 100 patients was enrolled, made up of over 40 with ophthalmopathy and around 57 with stable hyperthyroidism. An independent validation cohort comprised about 20 hyperthyroidism patients and 15 to 17 patients who later progressed from hyperthyroidism to ophthalmopathy. T-cell repertoires of thyroid tissue and blood were compared in more than five hyperthyroidism patients. Following sample collection, hyperthyroidism patients were given methimazole at a starting dose of 30 mg daily, and ophthalmopathy patients were given high-dose intravenous methylprednisolone. The 100 discovery patients were randomly divided into training and test sets at a 7:3 ratio. Broad study findings and their caveats: In cross-validation, the 13-signature model distinguished ophthalmopathy from stable hyperthyroidism with 87.88% sensitivity and about 81% specificity, while in the test set the corresponding values were approximately 80% and 75%. In validation, the model predicted ophthalmopathy progression with more than 70% sensitivity and 72.22% specificity; 12 predicted patients were CT-confirmed with GO in a median of approximately 6.5 months. Sample size was not statistically predetermined, and group allocation was not concealed from the investigators. Most of the expanded thyroid clonotypes with a frequency above 0.001 were also detected in blood, and it was suggested that the thyroid immune response may be reflected by blood repertoires.

For repertoire sequencing, the TCR beta CDR3 regions were amplified from RNA transcripts. HTBI primers and the Qiagen OneStep RT-PCR kit were used in a first-round RT-PCR, which was followed by a second-round multiplex PCR, size selection and purification. Libraries were sequenced on an Illumina HiSeq2000 using paired-end 100 bp reads. Per the authors' processing: SOAPnuke was used to process the reads, throwing out any read that had adapters, had uncalled bases, had a mean Phred below 15, or lacked an exact constant-primer or identifier match. COPE v1.2.5 was used to merge high-quality paired reads. Unique nucleotide sequences were defined as clonotypes and aligned to IMGT TRB V, D and J references using MiTCR v1.1. The analysis was limited to V-J combinations with a frequency above 0.0001, which together covered about 99% of repertoires. A TCR clonal expansion and chaos score per V-J combination was defined as the ratio of F50 clonal expansion to chaos observed in the TCRdist matrix. Features were reduced by Welch's t-statistics and random forest to around 13 V-J combinations, which fed a naive Bayes classifier. The similarity between thyroid and blood repertoires was quantified using the Morisita-Horn index. TCRdb redid the processing of the public reads, applying fastp at Q25 and MiXCR, and retained in-frame beta chains. For every CDR3 protein sequence, its rows merge into one entry that carries the most common genes and DNA. The V and J calls and clone size are TCRdb's, not the authors'. This sample holds around 400,000 distinct CDR3 sequences; around 20% were observed only once. The ten top clones hold around 1.5% of the sample.

The CDR3 spans 15 residues, from the cysteine through the phenylalanine. Only the CDR3 DNA is retained, 45 bases long and in frame from the first base. Taken from the germline V gene, the CDR1 and CDR2 loops are MNHEY and SVGEGT. V loses 4 bases at its end and J loses 4 bases; junction bases beyond the gene matches: 7. Ophthalmopathy patients were characterized by moderately to severely active disease, a Clinical Activity Score of at least 3, a NOSPECS grade of at least 4, and a disease duration under 3 months. Patients were excluded if they had other autoimmune diseases, uncontrolled infections, pregnancy or lactation. Clinical symptoms, serum thyroxine, TRAb, thyroid ultrasound and orbital computed tomography formed the basis of the diagnosis. PBMCs were isolated from about 9.1 ml of fresh peripheral blood by Ficoll-Paque density gradient centrifugation. Total RNA was extracted with Trizol reagent and quality-checked on an Agilent 2100 Bioanalyzer.

This clonotype was picked up many times. The clone's antigen remains unknown. Base qualities are not provided; no much larger clone lies one nucleotide away. Source material: peripheral blood. This clonotype was sampled from a woman between 18 and 29 years old with Graves' ophthalmopathy. Donor details come from another sample of the same person, matched by shared clones. The chain employs TRBV6-2 or TRBV6-3 and TRBJ1-5, with 7 bases matching TRBD1. CDR3 reads: CASSWQGESNQPQHF. In nucleotide form, the sequence is TGTGCCAGCAGTTGGCAGGGGGAATCAAATCAGCCCCAGCATTTT.